The present T cell receptor (beta chain) was sequenced within a study of control samples from healthy donors and cancer patients. The CDR3 is made up of 12 amino acids. Germline assignment: CDR1 SGHAT and CDR2 FQNNGV. V lost 5 bases and J lost 4, with 8 bases in between. The repertoire was sequenced with immunoSEQ multiplex PCR; TCRdb's copy has only in-frame clones and lacks some. The sample lists about 140,000 clones, roughly nine tenths occurring once. The gene calls are TRBV11-2 and TRBJ1-2, with D possibly being TRBD1 (5 bases). The receptor's source is a man between 18 and 29 years old in good health. Material for sequencing was blood. CDR3 in amino acids: CASSLTGYGYTF. The CDR3 nucleotides are TGTGCCAGCAGCCTAACAGGCTATGGCTACACCTTC.